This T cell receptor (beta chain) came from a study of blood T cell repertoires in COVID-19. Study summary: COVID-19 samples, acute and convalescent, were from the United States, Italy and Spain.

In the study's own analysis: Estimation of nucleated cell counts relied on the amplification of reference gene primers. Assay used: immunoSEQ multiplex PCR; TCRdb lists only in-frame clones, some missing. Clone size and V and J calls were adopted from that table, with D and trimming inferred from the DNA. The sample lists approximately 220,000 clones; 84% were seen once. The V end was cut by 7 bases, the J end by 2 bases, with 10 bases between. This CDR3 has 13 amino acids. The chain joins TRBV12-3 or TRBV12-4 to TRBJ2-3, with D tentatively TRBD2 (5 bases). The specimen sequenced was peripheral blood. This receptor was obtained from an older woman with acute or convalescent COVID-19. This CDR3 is CASTEEVTDTQYF. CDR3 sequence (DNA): TGTGCCAGCACCGAGGAGGTCACAGATACGCAGTATTTT.